This paragraph reports one T cell receptor (beta chain). Its antigen is currently not known. No much larger clonotype is one base removed from it; base qualities were not supplied. The data derive from a study of blood T cell repertoires in COVID-19 (dated by TCRdb to the early 2020s). At the level of the whole study: The collaborator samples originated in the United States, Italy and Spain and spanned the acute and convalescent phases of COVID-19. The prospective study material was composed of cDNA or gDNA derived from T cells, B-cell-depleted T cells, or PBMCs. The dataset comprised deeply sampled blood TCRbeta repertoires from subjects exposed to, actively infected with, or recovered from COVID-19. The repertoires were released in a freely available public database intended as a resource for research on the immune response to SARS-CoV-2. Samples were obtained from the ongoing ImmuneRACE study (first 160 participants) and from some 1,200 subjects provided by 6 global collaborators. Nearly every sample came with metadata listing a de-identified subject ID, COVID-19 status, age in years and sex. HLA class I and class II types, where available, came from metadata supplied by the sample provider rather than from assay-based typing. The paper as a whole reports these results and caveats: Clinical and demographic metadata were provided uncurated, with the amount varying by source and participant.

One collaborating source in Seattle enrolled patients while the patients were actively infected and followed the patients over time throughout the course of disease. The collaborating institutions used their own protocols to collect whole blood in K2EDTA tubes. Collaborator samples were shipped for TCRbeta analysis as frozen whole blood, isolated PBMCs, or DNA extracted from either sample type. Counted from cysteine to phenylalanine, this CDR3 has 15 amino acids. Left in the record is the CDR3 DNA by itself, 45 bases read in frame from the first base. Trimming leaves V shorter by 7 bases and J shorter by 4 bases, with the junction holding 8 bases beyond the gene matches. For CDR1 and CDR2, the germline V gene lists SGHNT and YENEEA. TCRbeta CDR3 regions were amplified from genomic DNA using the immunoSEQ Assay, a bias-controlled multiplex PCR. On the study's bioinformatics: The number of nucleated cells in each sample was estimated from the amplification of reference gene primers within the assay. To quantify the absolute abundance of each unique TCRbeta CDR3 rearrangement, sequence reads were collapsed and filtered. For each sample, productive Simpson clonality was calculated as the square root of Simpson's diversity index across productive rearrangements. TCRdb limited this immuneACCESS table to in-frame rearrangements with V and J called. A share of clones is missing; checked studies link under half to unresolved V genes, and the rest is unexplained. Clonal size and the V and J genes are those of that table, whereas D and trimming came from the DNA. This sample holds around 460,000 clones; 70% to 90% were observed only once. The ten biggest clones cover roughly 0.87% of the sample.

Sequencing input: peripheral blood. The chain is encoded by TRBV11-3 joined to TRBJ2-2, and 8 junction bases match TRBD1. The clonotype comes from a man between 18 and 29 years old with COVID-19, enrolled during active disease. CDR3 protein: CASTVGQASTGELFF. The nucleotide sequence reads as follows: TGTGCCAGCACCGTGGGACAGGCCAGCACCGGGGAGCTGTTTTTT. Joined to the reference TRBV11-3 and TRBJ2-2 proteins, this CDR3 gives the full variable domain: EAGVVQSPRYKIIEKKQPVAFWCNPISGHNTLYWYLQNLGQGPELLIRYENEEAVDDSQLPKDRFSAERLKGVDSTLKIQPAELGDSAVYLCASTVGQASTGELFFGEGSRLTVL.